This T cell receptor beta chain was captured in a study of T cells in Graves' hyperthyroidism and ophthalmopathy. On this clonotype: Its antigen is as yet unknown.

Researchers amplified the TCR beta CDR3 regions from RNA transcripts. First-round RT-PCR of the TCR CDR3 relied on the HTBI primer set. TCRdb passed the multiplex PCR reads through MiXCR, listing each CDR3 protein once. Of under 400,000 distinct CDR3 sequences listed, 13% to 15% were seen once; the top ten hold approximately 19%. Study-wide findings and caveats: In the analysis, a 13 V-J model separated ophthalmopathy from stable hyperthyroidism.

The CDR3 covers 12 residues. Germline lookup yields CDR1 MNHNS and CDR2 SASEGT. V was pared by 4 bases and J by 5 bases, with 8 bases between. The sequence came from a woman in her fifties or sixties with Graves' ophthalmopathy. The chain couples TRBV6-1 to TRBJ2-5; D remains ambiguous. Sequencing was performed on blood. The CDR3 sequence: CASSAGWETQYF. CDR3 nucleotides: TGTGCCAGCAGTGCTGGATGGGAGACCCAGTACTTC.